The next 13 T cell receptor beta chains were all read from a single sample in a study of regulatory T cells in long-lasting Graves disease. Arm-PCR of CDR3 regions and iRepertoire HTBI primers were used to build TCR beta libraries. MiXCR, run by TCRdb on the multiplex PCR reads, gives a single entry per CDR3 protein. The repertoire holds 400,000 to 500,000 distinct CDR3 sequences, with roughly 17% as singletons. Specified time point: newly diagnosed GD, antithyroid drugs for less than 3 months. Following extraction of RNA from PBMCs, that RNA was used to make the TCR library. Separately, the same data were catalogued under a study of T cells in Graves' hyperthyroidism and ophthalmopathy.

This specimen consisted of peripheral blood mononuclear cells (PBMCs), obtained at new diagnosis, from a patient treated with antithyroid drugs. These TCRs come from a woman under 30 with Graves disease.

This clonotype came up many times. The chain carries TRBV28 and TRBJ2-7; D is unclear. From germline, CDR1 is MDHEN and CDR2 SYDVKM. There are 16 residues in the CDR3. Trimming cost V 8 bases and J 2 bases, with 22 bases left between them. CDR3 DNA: TGTGCCAGCGCCCTAAGTGGCAGCCTGAGCGCCTACGAGCAGTACTTC. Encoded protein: CASALSGSLSAYEQYF.

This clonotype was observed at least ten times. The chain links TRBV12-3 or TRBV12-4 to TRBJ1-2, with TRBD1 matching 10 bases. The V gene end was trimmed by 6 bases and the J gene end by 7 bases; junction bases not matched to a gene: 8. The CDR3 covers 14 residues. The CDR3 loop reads CASSPKGQGSGYTF. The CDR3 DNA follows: TGTGCCAGCAGCCCAAAGGGACAGGGGTCTGGCTACACCTTC.

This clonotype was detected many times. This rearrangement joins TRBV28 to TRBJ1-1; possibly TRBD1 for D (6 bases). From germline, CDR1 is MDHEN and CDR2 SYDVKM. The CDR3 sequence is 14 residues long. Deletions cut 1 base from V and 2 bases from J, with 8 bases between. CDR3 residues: CASSLLTGNTEAFF. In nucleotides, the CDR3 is TGTGCCAGCAGTTTATTGACAGGTAACACTGAAGCTTTCTTT.

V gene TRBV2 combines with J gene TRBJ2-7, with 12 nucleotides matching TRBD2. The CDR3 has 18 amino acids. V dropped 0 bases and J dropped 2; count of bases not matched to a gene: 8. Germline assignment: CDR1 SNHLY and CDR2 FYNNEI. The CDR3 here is CASSEAALLAGGPYEQYF. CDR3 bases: TGTGCCAGCAGTGAAGCAGCCCTTCTAGCGGGAGGGCCCTACGAGCAGTACTTC.

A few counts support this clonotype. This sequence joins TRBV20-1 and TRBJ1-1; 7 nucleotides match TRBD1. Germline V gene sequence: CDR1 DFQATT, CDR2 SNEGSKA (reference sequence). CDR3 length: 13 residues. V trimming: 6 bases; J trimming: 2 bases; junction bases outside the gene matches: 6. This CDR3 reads CSASTGVNTEAFF. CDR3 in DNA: TGCAGTGCATCAACAGGGGTAAACACTGAAGCTTTCTTT.

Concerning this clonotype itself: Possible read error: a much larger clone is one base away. The chain's CDR3 is CASRTWGLAIGNEQYF. Written as DNA, the CDR3 is TGTGCCAGCAGAACCTGGGGACTAGCGATTGGCAATGAGCAGTACTTC. This chain links TRBV11-2 with TRBJ2-7; 10 nucleotides agree with TRBD2. Trimming took 6 bases from V and 7 from J; bases not matched to a gene: 15. The CDR3 has 16 residues. The germline gives CDR1 SGHAT, CDR2 FQNNGV.

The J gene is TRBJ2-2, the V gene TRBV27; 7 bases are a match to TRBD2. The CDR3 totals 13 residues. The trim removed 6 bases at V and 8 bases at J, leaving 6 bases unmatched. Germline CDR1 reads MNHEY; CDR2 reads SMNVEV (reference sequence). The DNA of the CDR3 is TGTGCCAGCAGGGGGAGGGTGGTTGGGGAGCTGTTTTTT. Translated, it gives CASRGRVVGELFF.

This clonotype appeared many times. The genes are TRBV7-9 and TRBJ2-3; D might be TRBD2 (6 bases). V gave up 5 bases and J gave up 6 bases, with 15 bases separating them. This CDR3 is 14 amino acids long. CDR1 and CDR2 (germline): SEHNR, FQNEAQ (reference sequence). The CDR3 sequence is CASSPRELWDTQYF. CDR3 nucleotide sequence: TGTGCCAGCAGCCCCCGGGAGCTTTGGGATACGCAGTATTTT.

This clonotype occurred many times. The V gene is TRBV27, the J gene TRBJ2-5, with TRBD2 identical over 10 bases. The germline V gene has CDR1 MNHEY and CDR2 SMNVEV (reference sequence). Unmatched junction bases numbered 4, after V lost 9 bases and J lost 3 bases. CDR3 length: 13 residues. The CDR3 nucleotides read TGTGCCAGTGGACTAGCGGAAGAAGAGACCCAGTACTTC. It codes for CASGLAEEETQYF.

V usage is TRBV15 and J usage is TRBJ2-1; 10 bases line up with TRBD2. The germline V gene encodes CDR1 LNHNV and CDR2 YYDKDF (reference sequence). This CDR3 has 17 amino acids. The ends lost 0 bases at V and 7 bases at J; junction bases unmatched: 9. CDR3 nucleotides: TGTGCCACCAGCAGAGATCCGGCTAGCGGGAGAGGTAATGAGCAGTTCTTC. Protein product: CATSRDPASGRGNEQFF.

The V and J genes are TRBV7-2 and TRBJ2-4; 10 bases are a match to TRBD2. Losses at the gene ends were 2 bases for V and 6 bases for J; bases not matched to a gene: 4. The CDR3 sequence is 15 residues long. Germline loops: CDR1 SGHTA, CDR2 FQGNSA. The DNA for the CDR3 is TGTGCCAGCAGCTTAAGGGCTAGCGGGAGAAACATTCAGTACTTC. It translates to CASSLRASGRNIQYF.

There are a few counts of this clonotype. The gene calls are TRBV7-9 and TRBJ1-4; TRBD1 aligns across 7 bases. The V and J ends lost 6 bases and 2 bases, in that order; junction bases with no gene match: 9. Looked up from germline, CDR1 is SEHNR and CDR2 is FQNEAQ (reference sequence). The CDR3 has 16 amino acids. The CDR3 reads CASRRDSPSTNEKLFF. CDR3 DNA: TGTGCCAGCAGACGGGACAGCCCTTCGACTAATGAAAAACTGTTTTTT.

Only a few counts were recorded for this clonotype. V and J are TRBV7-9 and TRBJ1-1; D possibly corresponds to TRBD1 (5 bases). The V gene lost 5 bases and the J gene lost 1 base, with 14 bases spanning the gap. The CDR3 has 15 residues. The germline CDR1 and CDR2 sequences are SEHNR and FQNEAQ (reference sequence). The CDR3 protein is CASSQSTGQNTEAFF. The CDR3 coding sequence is TGTGCCAGCAGCCAAAGTACAGGTCAGAACACTGAAGCTTTCTTT.